Listed below are T cell receptor beta chains from one sample, sequenced in a study of cytomegalovirus exposure and HLA in healthy donors. Clones were read by immunoSEQ multiplex PCR, and TCRdb kept only the in-frame ones, dropping some. Among about 140,000 clones listed, under 85% were seen once. The sample comprised PBMCs. The receptors were gathered from a man aged 18 to 29 in good health and CMV-seronegative. The CDR3 runs from the conserved cysteine through the conserved F or W. D genes are given only for firm matches. Only some rows state a clone size, as once, few, many or a class for expanded clones.

>.|14|TRBV4-3|few|TRBJ1-5
CASSLMNGNQPQHF
TGCGCCAGCAGCCTAATGAACGGGAATCAGCCCCAGCATTTT
>.|14|TRBV4-3|.|TRBJ2-1
CASSQGGSYNEQFF
TGCGCCAGCAGCCAAGGCGGGTCCTACAATGAGCAGTTCTTC
>.|14|TRBV7-6|.|TRBJ1-1
CASSSRAWNTEAFF
TGTGCCAGCAGCTCCAGGGCCTGGAACACTGAAGCTTTCTTT
>TRBD1|15|TRBV9|.|TRBJ2-1
CASSADRGVGNEQFF
TGTGCCAGCAGCGCCGACAGGGGGGTTGGCAATGAGCAGTTCTTC
>.|10|TRBV20-1|.|TRBJ1-1
CSASRSEAFF
TGCAGTGCTAGTCGGTCTGAAGCTTTCTTT
>.|15|TRBV9|once|TRBJ2-7
CASSVGTGRVDEQYF
TGTGCCAGCAGCGTAGGTACAGGGCGGGTCGACGAGCAGTACTTC
>TRBD1|18|TRBV5-1|.|TRBJ2-6
CASSFLTGVSSGANVLTF
TGCGCCAGCAGCTTTTTGACAGGGGTCTCTTCTGGGGCCAACGTCCTGACTTTC
>.|14|TRBV2|.|TRBJ1-2
CASSEIGEGDGYTF
TGTGCCAGCAGTGAAATCGGGGAGGGGGATGGCTACACCTTC
>TRBD2|15|TRBV5-4|.|TRBJ2-1
CASEKKLAGSNEQFF
TGTGCCAGTGAAAAGAAGCTAGCGGGCTCCAATGAGCAGTTCTTC
>.|14|TRBV7-9|.|TRBJ1-6
CSSSLGADNSPLHF
TGTTCCAGCAGCTTAGGGGCAGATAATTCACCCCTCCACTTT
>.|11|TRBV19|.|TRBJ2-1
CASRREVILFF
TGTGCCAGTAGACGAGAGGTGATCCTCTTCTTC
>.|15|TRBV27|.|TRBJ1-5
CASSRNDRRRVPQHF
TGTGCCAGCAGCCGAAACGACAGACGGAGGGTGCCCCAGCATTTT
>TRBD1|14|TRBV30|.|TRBJ2-7
CAWSVLQGIGEQYF
TGTGCCTGGAGTGTGCTACAGGGGATAGGCGAGCAGTACTTC
>.|14|TRBV27|.|TRBJ2-5
CASGAPGLRETQYF
TGTGCCAGCGGTGCACCGGGATTAAGAGAGACCCAGTACTTC
>.|17|TRBV14|.|TRBJ1-6
CASSQDDRSSYNSPLHF
TGTGCCAGCAGCCAAGACGACAGGAGCTCCTATAATTCACCCCTCCACTTT
>TRBD1|15|TRBV4-1|.|TRBJ1-6
CASSQQQGMGSPLHF
TGCGCCAGCAGCCAACAACAGGGGATGGGTTCACCCCTCCACTTT
>TRBD1|16|TRBV2|.|TRBJ1-2
CASRTGTGSSNYGYTF
TGTGCCAGCAGGACCGGGACAGGGTCCTCTAACTATGGCTACACCTTC
>TRBD2|14|TRBV5-1|.|TRBJ2-5
CASSFRGGQETQYF
TGCGCCAGCAGCTTTCGGGGGGGACAAGAGACCCAGTACTTC
>TRBD1|14|TRBV29-1|.|TRBJ2-1
CSVPGQGLYNEQFF
TGCAGCGTCCCTGGACAGGGGCTGTACAATGAGCAGTTCTTC
>.|13|TRBV4-3|.|TRBJ2-5
CASSQDPGETQYF
TGCGCCAGCAGCCAAGATCCGGGGGAGACCCAGTACTTC
>.|16|TRBV21-1|.|TRBJ2-7
CASSNAANPSSYEQYF
TGTGCCAGCAGCAATGCTGCCAACCCTAGCTCCTACGAGCAGTACTTC
>.|15|TRBV5-6|.|TRBJ1-1
CASSLEQVGFAEAFF
TGTGCCAGCAGCTTGGAACAGGTGGGGTTCGCTGAAGCTTTCTTT
>TRBD1|17|TRBV9|.|TRBJ1-2
CASSGLGQGATNYGYTF
TGTGCCAGCAGCGGACTTGGACAGGGGGCAACTAACTATGGCTACACCTTC
>.|12|TRBV7-6|.|TRBJ2-7
CASSFRGGEQYF
TGTGCCAGCAGCTTCAGGGGTGGCGAGCAGTACTTC
>.|12|TRBV6-6|.|TRBJ1-1
CASRSDYRGAFF
TGTGCCAGCAGGTCAGACTACCGAGGAGCTTTCTTT
>TRBD1|14|TRBV27|.|TRBJ2-1
CASSWDRGINEQFF
TGTGCCAGCAGTTGGGACAGGGGGATAAATGAGCAGTTCTTC